This TCR beta chain appears in the sequencing data of a study of molecular identifiers for immune sequencing clone quantification. The CDR3 extends over 17 amino acids. Looked up from germline, CDR1 is MNHEY and CDR2 is SVGAGI. Germline trimming cut 5 bases from V and 2 bases from J; bases unmatched to any gene: 9. TCRdb fed the PCR reads into MiXCR, producing one record per CDR3 protein. The sample lists over 600,000 distinct CDR3 sequences; 20% were seen once. This clonotype was found many times. Sequencing used naive CD8+ T cells from blood, with Jurkat cell RNA spiked in. Described subset: FACS-sorted CD8+CD4-CCR7+CD45RA+ naive T cells. The sequence was collected from a human donor in good health. Some libraries in this study had Jurkat cell RNA spiked in. This sequence joins TRBV6-5 and TRBJ2-3; TRBD1 aligns across 11 bases. CDR3 sequence: CASSVPGQGVVTDTQYF. The CDR3 coding sequence is TGTGCCAGCAGTGTACCGGGACAGGGGGTTGTCACAGATACGCAGTATTTT.